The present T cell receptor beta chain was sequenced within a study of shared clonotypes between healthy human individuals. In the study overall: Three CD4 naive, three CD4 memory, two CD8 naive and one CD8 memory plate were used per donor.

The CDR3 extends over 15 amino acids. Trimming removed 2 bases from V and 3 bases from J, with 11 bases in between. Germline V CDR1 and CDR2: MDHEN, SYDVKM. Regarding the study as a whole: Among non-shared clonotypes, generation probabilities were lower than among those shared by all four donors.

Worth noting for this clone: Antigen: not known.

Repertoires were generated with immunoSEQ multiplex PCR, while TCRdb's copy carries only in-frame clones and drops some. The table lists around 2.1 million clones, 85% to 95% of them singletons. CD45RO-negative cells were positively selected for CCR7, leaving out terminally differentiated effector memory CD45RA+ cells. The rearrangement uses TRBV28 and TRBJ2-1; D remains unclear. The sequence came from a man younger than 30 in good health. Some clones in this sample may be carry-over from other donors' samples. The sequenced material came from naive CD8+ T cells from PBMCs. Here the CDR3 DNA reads TGTGCCAGCAGTTTAACCCAGGTTCACTACAATGAGCAGTTCTTC. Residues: CASSLTQVHYNEQFF. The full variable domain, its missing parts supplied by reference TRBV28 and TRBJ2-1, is DVKVTQSSRYLVKRTGEKVFLECVQDMDHENMFWYRQDPGLGLRLIYFSYDVKMKEKGDIPEGYSVSREKKERFSLILESASTNQTSMYLCASSLTQVHYNEQFFGPGTRLTVL.